One and the same sample provided the 21 T cell receptor beta chains below, sequenced in a study of T cells in Graves' hyperthyroidism and ophthalmopathy. Amplification of TCR beta CDR3 regions used RNA as the template. The HTBI primer set drove a first-round RT-PCR of the TCR CDR3. TCRdb independently ran MiXCR on the multiplex PCR reads; one entry per CDR3 protein. Of some 530,000 distinct CDR3 sequences detected, roughly 23% appear once; the ten largest clones hold around 54%. Sequences were obtained from blood. These receptor sequences come from a woman aged 70-85 years with Graves' ophthalmopathy.

This clonotype was counted ten times or more. This chain connects TRBV2 to TRBJ2-3; 9 bases match TRBD2. The J segment lost 2 bases and the V segment lost 2 bases, leaving 2 bases of the junction unmatched. This CDR3 has 15 residues. Germline CDR1 and CDR2: SNHLY and FYNNEI. The DNA for the CDR3 is TGTGCCAGCAGTGAACCTAGCGGGGCCACAGATACGCAGTATTTT. Protein: CASSEPSGATDTQYF.

This clonotype was counted between two and nine times. The J gene is TRBJ2-4, the V gene TRBV12-3 or TRBV12-4, with 9 nucleotides matching TRBD1. CDR3 length: 14 amino acids. With V trimmed by 3 bases and J by 10 bases, 7 bases remained unmatched. The CDR3 sequence is CASSLGTGRSIQYF. CDR3 in DNA: TGTGCCAGCAGTTTGGGGACAGGGAGGTCTATTCAGTACTTC.

This clonotype was found many times. The CDR3 sequence is CSASRQGDEQYF. The CDR3 DNA follows: TGCAGTGCTAGTAGACAGGGTGACGAGCAGTACTTC. The V call is TRBV20-1, the J call TRBJ2-7; 7 bases agree with TRBD1. After removal of 3 bases from V and 5 bases from J, the junction contained 4 bases not matched to a gene. Germline values: CDR1 DFQATT, CDR2 SNEGSKA (reference sequence). The CDR3 loop spans 12 amino acids.

CDR3 coding DNA: TGTGCCTGGAGTGTCGGGGGGCAGGGCAACTACGAGCAGTACTTC. It yields the protein CAWSVGGQGNYEQYF. The J gene is TRBJ2-7, the V gene TRBV30; D possibly corresponds to TRBD2 (7 bases). V shed 0 bases and J shed 3 bases, with 15 bases lying between them. This CDR3 comprises 15 residues. Germline values: CDR1 GTSNPN, CDR2 SVGIG (reference sequence). The full variable domain, with the rest looked up from reference TRBV30 and TRBJ2-7, is SQTIHQWPATLVQPVGSPLSLECTVEGTSNPNLYWYRQAAGRGLQLLFYSVGIGQISSEVPQNLSASRPQDRQFILSSKKLLLSDSGFYLCAWSVGGQGNYEQYFGPGTRLTVT.

The chain uses TRBV10-3 and TRBJ1-5; 8 bases map to TRBD1. Germline lookup yields CDR1 ENHRY and CDR2 SYGVKD. This CDR3 contains 18 residues. V trimming: 10 bases; J trimming: 0 bases; junction bases outside the gene matches: 17. The CDR3 loop reads CATNQGQGFMSSNQPQHF. CDR3 DNA: TGTGCCACTAATCAAGGACAGGGTTTTATGTCTAGCAATCAGCCCCAGCATTTT.

The rearrangement links TRBV5-1 to TRBJ2-4; 9 bases fit TRBD1. J was trimmed by 5 bases and V by 3 bases; bases with no gene match: 6. Germline V lookup: CDR1 SGHRS, CDR2 YFSETQ. The CDR3 has 15 residues. CDR3 loop: CASSYGTGRQNIQYF. Here the CDR3 DNA reads TGCGCCAGCAGCTACGGGACAGGGCGCCAAAACATTCAGTACTTC.

This clonotype has a handful of counts. One end of the junction does not line up with germline, which may come from a read error. The chain joins TRBV12-3 or TRBV12-4 to TRBJ2-5, with 9 bases fitting TRBD2. The CDR3 is made up of 11 amino acids. CDR3 bases: TGTGCCAGCGCGGGGCTAGCGGGAAGGAACTTC. Translating gives CASAGLAGRNF.

This clonotype was counted many times. This rearrangement joins TRBV20-1 to TRBJ2-7; tentative D call: TRBD2 (5 bases). The V gene's germline CDR1 is DFQATT and CDR2 SNEGSKA (reference sequence). The V end lost 0 bases, the J end lost 4 bases, and 7 bases lay between the germline ends. This CDR3 has 12 amino acids. CDR3 protein: CSAREGGYEQYF. CDR3 bases: TGCAGTGCTAGAGAAGGAGGATACGAGCAGTACTTC.

A note on this clonotype: It may be a read error: a sequence one base away is much more abundant. The chain carries TRBV28 and TRBJ2-7; D may match TRBD1 or TRBD2 (5 bases each). The V end was cut by 6 bases, the J end by 7 bases, with 22 bases between. Germline assignment: CDR1 MDHEN and CDR2 SYDVKM. This CDR3 is 15 amino acids long. This CDR3 reads CASRGESGYGNEQYF. The CDR3 nucleotides are TGTGCCAGCAGGGGGGAATCGGGATACGGCAATGAGCAGTACTTC.

The chain employs TRBV20-1 and TRBJ2-5; a weak D match, TRBD2 (5 bases). V lost 3 bases to trimming and J lost 0 bases, with 8 bases between them. CDR3 size: 13 residues. The V gene's germline CDR1 is DFQATT and CDR2 SNEGSKA (reference sequence). CDR3 loop: CSASRGNQETQYF. CDR3 in DNA: TGCAGTGCTAGTAGAGGGAACCAAGAGACCCAGTACTTC.

The CDR3 coding sequence is TGTGCCATCAGTGAAGGGTCCTCCTACGAGCAGTACTTC. Residues: CAISEGSSYEQYF. The V call is TRBV10-3, the J call TRBJ2-7; D is uncertain. Trimming pared 3 bases from V and 0 bases from J, leaving 6 bases between. In germline, CDR1 is ENHRY, CDR2 SYGVKD. This CDR3 spans 13 amino acids.

Of note for this clonotype: The junction and the germline gene differ at one end; a read error may be behind it. The chain joins TRBV27 to TRBJ1-2; D is undetermined. The CDR3 is 15 amino acids. Germline-derived CDR1 and CDR2 are MNHEY and SMNVEV (reference sequence). The CDR3 protein is CASSVSPVGRCGYTF. The DNA of the CDR3 is TGTGCCAGCAGTGTATCACCGGTAGGGCGCTGTGGCTACACCTTC.

The V and J genes are TRBV27 and TRBJ1-5; D gene uncertain. The germline V and J ends were trimmed by 0 bases and 6 bases, with 15 bases remaining between them. The CDR3 runs to 16 residues. Germline V gives CDR1 MNHEY, CDR2 SMNVEV (reference sequence). The CDR3 sequence is CASSLSPIGPGQPQHF. Written as DNA, the CDR3 is TGTGCCAGCAGTTTATCCCCGATAGGGCCGGGTCAGCCCCAGCATTTT.

The gene calls are TRBV6-2 or TRBV6-3 and TRBJ2-2, with 7 bases matching TRBD1. Per germline, CDR1 MNHEY and CDR2 SVGEGT. Unmatched junction bases numbered 3, after V lost 2 bases and J lost 3 bases. The CDR3 is made up of 15 amino acids. The CDR3 reads CASSYETGHTGELFF. In DNA form, the CDR3 reads TGTGCCAGCAGTTACGAGACAGGGCACACCGGGGAGCTGTTTTTT.

This clonotype came up a few times. The V gene is TRBV28, the J gene TRBJ2-5; either TRBD1 or TRBD2 may fit D (6 bases each). CDR3 size: 15 residues. V lost 2 bases and J 3 bases, leaving 13 bases between the germline ends. CDR1 is MDHEN, CDR2 SYDVKM, per germline. CDR3 protein: CASSLRGRRKETQYF. The DNA for the CDR3 is TGTGCCAGCAGTTTAAGGGGGAGGCGGAAAGAGACCCAGTACTTC.

The V and J genes are TRBV24-1 and TRBJ1-4; possibly TRBD1 for D (5 bases). Looked up from germline, CDR1 is KGHDR and CDR2 is SFDVKD. V was trimmed by 4 bases and J by 10 bases, leaving 15 bases between them. The CDR3 runs 14 residues. The CDR3 loop is CATSEGAPNGKLFF. Here the CDR3 DNA reads TGTGCCACCAGTGAAGGGGCCCCAAACGGAAAACTGTTTTTT.

This clonotype was detected a few times. The rearrangement joins TRBV24-1 to TRBJ2-1; D is unresolved. Deletions cut 3 bases from V and 7 bases from J, with 6 bases between. The CDR3 contains 12 residues. Germline V gene lookup returns CDR1 KGHDR and CDR2 SFDVKD. The CDR3, as DNA: TGTGCCACCAGTGATCTAAGTAATGAGCAGTTCTTC. This encodes CATSDLSNEQFF.

This clonotype has a count of ten or more. The chain has TRBV6-1 and TRBJ1-1, with D unresolved. CDR3 length equals 14 residues. The V and J ends lost 2 bases and 0 bases respectively, with 7 bases between them. Per the germline V gene, CDR1 is MNHNS and CDR2 is SASEGT. CDR3 residues: CASSEPGMNTEAFF. CDR3 sequence (DNA): TGTGCCAGCAGTGAACCCGGTATGAACACTGAAGCTTTCTTT.

V is TRBV4-3 and J is TRBJ2-2, with D perhaps matching TRBD2 (6 bases). Germline CDR1 reads LGHNA; CDR2 reads YSLEER. The CDR3 extends over 17 amino acids. The V end was cut by 0 bases, the J end by 4 bases, with 15 bases between. The chain's CDR3 is CASSQDDTGLGTGELFF. Here the CDR3 DNA reads TGCGCCAGCAGCCAAGACGACACGGGACTGGGCACCGGGGAGCTGTTTTTT.

V is TRBV27 and J is TRBJ2-2; 13 positions agree with TRBD2. The J segment lost 6 bases and the V segment lost 6 bases, leaving 1 base of the junction unmatched. CDR1 is MNHEY and CDR2 is SMNVEV in the germline V gene (reference sequence). The CDR3 is 14 amino acids. The CDR3 nucleotides are TGTGCCAGCAGACTAGCGGGGGGGCCCGGGGAGCTGTTTTTT. It translates to CASRLAGGPGELFF.

In its sample, this clonotype was seen a few times. The gene calls are TRBV20-1 and TRBJ2-5; tentative D call: TRBD2 (7 bases). Trimming took off 6 bases at V and 2 bases at J, with 16 bases between the two ends. CDR1 and CDR2 (germline): DFQATT, SNEGSKA (reference sequence). There are 14 residues in the CDR3. For the CDR3, the DNA is TGCAGTGCCTCCCGGGGGGCGATTCAAGAGACCCAGTACTTC. Amino acids: CSASRGAIQETQYF.